The present entry profiles one TCR beta chain with its context. The antigen is unknown. This record belongs to a study of identical twins. Broader study findings: While abundant cord blood beta clonotypes carried fewer insertions, memory repertoires showed no such pattern. Cross-sectional statistical analysis, not tracking of the same donors, underpinned the conclusions. Researchers reported excess low generation probability among twin-shared out-of-frame alpha sequences.

A universal primer site arose from template switching, and cDNA bore unique molecular identifiers. TCRdb independently ran MiXCR on the 5' RACE reads; one entry per CDR3 protein. The table records about 720,000 distinct CDR3 sequences, 8.6% of them present only once. In germline, CDR1 is MNHNS, CDR2 SASEGT. The CDR3 length is 13 residues. Trimming cost V 5 bases and J 18 bases; bases outside gene matches: 11. Separately, the same data were catalogued under a study of yellow fever vaccine responses in identical twins.

The chain joins TRBV6-1 to TRBJ1-6; 9 nucleotides agree with TRBD1. The sample consisted of PBMCs. The TCR originated in a woman between 18 and 29 years old in good health. This CDR3 reads CASSRTGEFGTHF. Written as DNA, the CDR3 is TGTGCCAGCAGTCGGACAGGGGAATTCGGCACCCACTTT.